One and the same sample provided the 32 T cell receptor beta chains below, sequenced in a study of blood T cell repertoires in COVID-19. TCRdb's copy holds only in-frame clones and misses some; the assay was immunoSEQ multiplex PCR. Of under 250,000 clones detected, 84% appear once; the ten largest clones hold 1.5%. The sample taken for sequencing was peripheral blood. Receptor source: a woman aged 40 to 50 who had recovered from COVID-19.

The J gene is TRBJ2-2, the V gene TRBV24-1; 7 bases line up with TRBD1. J gave up 4 bases and V 1 base, and 5 bases lay outside the gene matches. The CDR3 is 16 residues long. In germline, CDR1 is KGHDR, CDR2 SFDVKD. The CDR3 protein is CATSDFGTVGTGELFF. The CDR3 region has the DNA TGTGCCACCAGTGATTTTGGGACAGTCGGCACCGGGGAGCTGTTTTTT.

This clone was seen only a few times. The chain recombines TRBV13 with TRBJ1-2, with 10 bases fitting TRBD1. The CDR3 consists of 18 residues. J was trimmed by 5 bases and V by 5 bases; bases with no gene match: 17. Per germline, CDR1 PRHDT and CDR2 FYEKMQ (reference sequence). The DNA for the CDR3 is TGTGCCAGCAGCCGCCTCGCCCACGCCGGGACAGGGGATTATGGCTACACCTTC. It is translated as CASSRLAHAGTGDYGYTF.

CDR3 sequence (DNA): TGTGCCACCAGAGGGCTAGGGTTCAGGGGGCCTTCACCCCTCCACTTT. This encodes CATRGLGFRGPSPLHF. The chain combines TRBV15 with TRBJ1-6; TRBD1 matches at 8 bases. J was trimmed by 9 bases and V by 6 bases; bases with no gene match: 13. CDR3 length: 16 residues. Germline CDR1 is LNHNV and CDR2 is YYDKDF (reference sequence).

The V and J genes are TRBV6-6 and TRBJ2-7; TRBD1 matches at 8 bases. After removal of 5 bases from V and 0 bases from J, the junction contained 12 bases not matched to a gene. Germline V gives CDR1 MNHNY, CDR2 SVGAGI (reference sequence). The CDR3 sequence is 17 residues long. CDR3 region: CASSPMLDRAGSYEQYF. CDR3 coding DNA: TGTGCCAGCAGTCCCATGTTGGACAGGGCCGGCTCCTACGAGCAGTACTTC.

This clone was counted only a few times. The rearrangement links TRBV5-1 to TRBJ2-6; D is unclear. CDR3 size: 15 residues. Between the trimmed V and J ends, which lost 4 bases and 0 bases, there was a span of 8 bases. CDR1 and CDR2 (germline): SGHRS, YFSETQ. This CDR3 reads CASSLYFSGANVLTF. CDR3 sequence (DNA): TGCGCCAGCAGCCTCTACTTCTCTGGGGCCAACGTCCTGACTTTC. Together with reference TRBV5-1 and TRBJ2-6, the CDR3 gives the full variable domain: KAGVTQTPRYLIKTRGQQVTLSCSPISGHRSVSWYQQTPGQGLQFLFEYFSETQRNKGNFPGRFSGRQFSNSRSEMNVSTLELGDSALYLCASSLYFSGANVLTFGAGSRLTVL.

The rearrangement links TRBV28 to TRBJ1-2; 9 bases are a match to TRBD1. The CDR3 is 15 residues long. Germline V gives CDR1 MDHEN, CDR2 SYDVKM. The trim removed 4 bases at V and 4 bases at J, leaving 7 bases unmatched. This CDR3 is CASSSGQGSIYGYTF. As DNA, the CDR3 is TGTGCCAGCAGTTCGGGACAGGGCTCGATCTATGGCTACACCTTC.

V and J are TRBV6-6 and TRBJ1-4, with a tentative D call TRBD1 (6 bases). The V end lost 10 bases, the J end lost 4 bases, and 13 bases lay between the germline ends. CDR1 MNHNY and CDR2 SVGAGI come from the germline V gene (reference sequence). CDR3 length: 13 residues. The CDR3 spells CANSRQVNEKLFF. Written as DNA, the CDR3 is TGTGCCAACTCTAGACAGGTTAATGAAAAACTGTTTTTT.

Comments on this clone: At the DNA level, this CDR3 is encoded by other sequences in the same sample as well. The J gene is TRBJ2-1, the V gene TRBV19; D not certain. The CDR3 has 15 residues. Germline V gives CDR1 LNHDA, CDR2 SQIVND (reference sequence). V gave up 5 bases and J gave up 0 bases, with 11 bases separating them. CDR3 in DNA: TGTGCCAGTAGTGACGACTCACGCTCCTACAATGAGCAGTTCTTC. Translating it yields CASSDDSRSYNEQFF.

The V and J genes are TRBV11-2 and TRBJ1-3; no firm D call. Trimming stripped 4 bases from V and 4 bases from J, with 11 bases between. This CDR3 spans 14 amino acids. CDR1 and CDR2 (germline): SGHAT, FQNNGV. CDR3 in amino acids: CASSSPGRGNTIYF. DNA for the CDR3: TGTGCCAGCAGCTCCCCAGGCAGAGGAAACACCATATATTTT.

The V call is TRBV5-1, the J call TRBJ2-1, with 9 bases matching TRBD1. Germline CDR1 reads SGHRS; CDR2 reads YFSETQ. The CDR3 has 15 residues. V trimming: 10 bases; J trimming: 3 bases; junction bases outside the gene matches: 11. In DNA, the CDR3 is TGCGCCGCCTCCCAGGGACAGGGAAGCTACAATGAGCAGTTCTTC. As protein: CAASQGQGSYNEQFF.

This rearrangement joins TRBV12-3 or TRBV12-4 to TRBJ1-2; D is undetermined. This CDR3 has 11 amino acids. Trimming shortened V by 8 bases and J by 4 bases, and 8 bases separated the two germline ends. The CDR3 loop reads CASGRLYGYTF. The CDR3 DNA is TGTGCCAGCGGGAGGCTCTATGGCTACACCTTC.

The chain recombines TRBV7-9 with TRBJ1-2; 8 nucleotides align to TRBD1. The CDR3 covers 13 residues. Germline V lookup: CDR1 SEHNR, CDR2 FQNEAQ (reference sequence). J lost 7 bases, V lost 6 bases, and 7 bases had no gene match. The CDR3 DNA sequence: TGTGCCAGCAGGGGACAGGAGAGGCCTGGCTACACCTTC. Its protein product is CASRGQERPGYTF.

The J gene is TRBJ2-5, the V gene TRBV4-2; 11 bases align to TRBD2. Per germline, CDR1 LGHNA and CDR2 YNFKEQ. Trimming removed 1 base from V and 4 bases from J; junction bases left unmatched: 8. The CDR3 is made up of 17 amino acids. CDR3 amino acids: CASSQVVSGGEGETQYF. In nucleotides, the CDR3 is TGTGCCAGCAGCCAAGTTGTTAGCGGGGGGGAGGGAGAGACCCAGTACTTC.

The count of this clone is one. The chain has TRBV11-3 and TRBJ2-6; the D gene is possibly TRBD1 (5 bases). This CDR3 region has 19 residues. The V gene's germline CDR1 is SGHNT and CDR2 YENEEA. Trimming cost V 6 bases and J 2 bases, with 23 bases left between them. The CDR3 here is CASRIGQGSFSTGANVLTF. CDR3 sequence (DNA): TGTGCCAGCAGAATCGGGCAGGGCAGTTTTTCTACTGGGGCCAACGTCCTGACTTTC.

J is TRBJ1-1 and V is TRBV6-5, with 7 bases identical to TRBD1. The germline CDR1 and CDR2 sequences are MNHEY and SVGAGI. This CDR3 spans 15 amino acids. With V trimmed by 7 bases and J by 1 base, 9 bases remained unmatched. Here the CDR3 DNA reads TGTGCCAGCACCCCAGGGGGGATACCGAACACTGAAGCTTTCTTT. Translated: CASTPGGIPNTEAFF.

The CDR3 loop is CASSPGYYGYTF. CDR3 coding DNA: TGTGCCAGCAGCCCAGGCTACTATGGCTACACCTTC. J is TRBJ1-2 and V is TRBV11-3; no clear D gene. There are 12 residues in the CDR3. Germline lookup yields CDR1 SGHNT and CDR2 YENEEA. V shed 5 bases and J shed 3 bases, with 7 bases lying between them. The full variable domain, completed using reference TRBV11-3 and TRBJ1-2, is EAGVVQSPRYKIIEKKQPVAFWCNPISGHNTLYWYLQNLGQGPELLIRYENEEAVDDSQLPKDRFSAERLKGVDSTLKIQPAELGDSAVYLCASSPGYYGYTFGSGTRLTVV.

This chain links TRBV6-5 with TRBJ2-2; TRBD2 matches 7 bases. V was pared by 5 bases and J by 6 bases, with 9 bases of the junction left unmatched. This CDR3 comprises 15 residues. Germline loops: CDR1 MNHEY, CDR2 SVGAGI. The CDR3 nucleotides read TGTGCCAGCAGTAGGACTAGTACGGGCTCCGGGGAGCTGTTTTTT. Translating gives CASSRTSTGSGELFF.

The rearrangement joins TRBV28 to TRBJ2-1; D unclear. CDR3 length: 12 residues. Looked up from germline, CDR1 is MDHEN and CDR2 is SYDVKM. Trimming pared 6 bases from V and 8 bases from J, leaving 11 bases between. The CDR3 DNA follows: TGTGCCAGCAGACAGTCACGTTATGAGCAGTTCTTC. Translating it yields CASRQSRYEQFF.

The rearrangement uses TRBV2 and TRBJ2-7; 11 bases map to TRBD1. Germline V lookup: CDR1 SNHLY, CDR2 FYNNEI. V was clipped by 5 bases and J by 8 bases; unmatched bases: 5. The length of the CDR3 is 13 residues. CDR3 nucleotide sequence: TGTGCCAGCAGTCGGACAGGGGGCTTAAAGCAGTACTTC. Translating gives CASSRTGGLKQYF. Full variable domain (missing parts from reference TRBV2 and TRBJ2-7): EPEVTQTPSHQVTQMGQEVILRCVPISNHLYFYWYRQILGQKVEFLVSFYNNEISEKSEIFDDQFSVERPDGSNFTLKIRSTKLEDSAMYFCASSRTGGLKQYFGPGTRLTVT.

The CDR3 spells CASSYTAHSGANVLTF. CDR3 nucleotide sequence: TGTGCCAGCAGTTACACAGCCCACTCTGGGGCCAACGTCCTGACTTTC. This chain links TRBV28 with TRBJ2-6, with D hard to call. The CDR3 extends over 16 amino acids. Trimming left V 4 bases short and J 0 bases short, with 10 bases between. Germline V CDR1 and CDR2: MDHEN, SYDVKM.

The sample holds a few counts of this clone. This rearrangement joins TRBV10-1 to TRBJ1-1; TRBD1 matches 8 bases. This CDR3 is 16 amino acids long. CDR1 and CDR2 from the germline V gene are WNHNN and SYGVQD (reference sequence). The trim removed 0 bases at V and 1 base at J, leaving 4 bases unmatched. CDR3 region: CASSESGQGQNTEAFF. CDR3 DNA sequence: TGCGCCAGCAGTGAGTCCGGACAGGGCCAGAACACTGAAGCTTTCTTT.

This chain connects TRBV2 to TRBJ1-4; 7 bases line up with TRBD1. Germline V lookup: CDR1 SNHLY, CDR2 FYNNEI. The J segment lost 5 bases and the V segment lost 5 bases, leaving 8 bases of the junction unmatched. The length of the CDR3 is 15 residues. CDR3 residues: CASSLRDSYNEKLFF. The CDR3 DNA follows: TGTGCCAGCAGTTTAAGGGACAGCTACAATGAAAAACTGTTTTTT.

The V gene is TRBV12-3 or TRBV12-4, the J gene TRBJ2-2; D is possibly TRBD1 (5 bases). This CDR3 is built from 13 residues. The V end was cut by 2 bases, the J end by 5 bases, with 6 bases between. The CDR3, as DNA: TGTGCCAGCAGTTTAAGGGGTACCGGGGAGCTGTTTTTT. Amino acids: CASSLRGTGELFF.

The rearrangement joins TRBV4-1 to TRBJ1-1, with 7 positions matching TRBD1. The V gene end was trimmed by 1 base and the J gene end by 0 bases; junction bases not matched to a gene: 14. This CDR3 region has 19 residues. The germline gives CDR1 MGHRA, CDR2 YSYEKL. The CDR3 DNA reads as TGCGCCAGCAGCCAAGGGACGGGACAGCGTATAAAAATGAACACTGAAGCTTTCTTT. Residues: CASSQGTGQRIKMNTEAFF.

V gene TRBV15 combines with J gene TRBJ1-4; D unresolved. Germline CDR1 is LNHNV and CDR2 is YYDKDF (reference sequence). The V end was cut by 1 base, the J end by 7 bases, with 7 bases between. The CDR3 covers 13 residues. Here the CDR3 DNA reads TGTGCCACCAGCAGAGGGAGGAGTGAAAAACTGTTTTTT. This encodes CATSRGRSEKLFF.

This rearrangement joins TRBV11-2 to TRBJ2-7; maybe TRBD2 (6 bases). The CDR3 runs 16 residues. Per the germline V gene, CDR1 is SGHAT and CDR2 is FQNNGV. V lost 4 bases and J 0 bases, leaving 16 bases between the germline ends. The CDR3 sequence: CASSSQWTKSSYEQYF. CDR3 bases: TGTGCCAGCAGCTCACAATGGACTAAAAGCTCCTACGAGCAGTACTTC.

The J gene is TRBJ1-2, the V gene TRBV20-1; no clear D. Trimming pared 5 bases from V and 4 bases from J, leaving 8 bases between. The CDR3 has 11 amino acids. From germline, CDR1 is DFQATT and CDR2 SNEGSKA (reference sequence). The CDR3 DNA is TGCAGTGCTGGCGGCCTCTATGGCTACACCTTC. This codes for CSAGGLYGYTF.

V is TRBV5-6 and J is TRBJ2-7, with a possible D match to TRBD2 (6 bases). The CDR3 has 15 residues. The V gene's germline CDR1 is SGHDT and CDR2 YYEEEE. Trimming removed 4 bases from V and 3 bases from J, with 17 bases in between. For the CDR3, the DNA is TGTGCCAGCAGCCCCATGGCGGGCGGGAACTACGAGCAGTACTTC. This gives the protein CASSPMAGGNYEQYF.

This chain links TRBV7-7 with TRBJ2-7; possible D gene TRBD1, 6 bases. There are 14 residues in the CDR3. From germline, CDR1 is SSHAT and CDR2 FNYEAQ (reference sequence). V was clipped by 2 bases and J by 2 bases, with 10 bases between them. The DNA for the CDR3 is TGTGCCAGCAGCTTAAGTCGGGACACCTACGAGCAGTACTTC. Amino acid sequence: CASSLSRDTYEQYF.

The chain joins TRBV6-6 to TRBJ2-1; tentatively, D is TRBD2 (5 bases). The CDR3 length is 16 residues. Germline CDR1 reads MNHNY; CDR2 reads SVGAGI (reference sequence). V gave up 2 bases and J gave up 6 bases, with 17 bases separating them. The CDR3: CASSYGGLGIPNEQFF. In nucleotides, the CDR3 is TGTGCCAGCAGTTACGGCGGACTTGGAATACCCAATGAGCAGTTCTTC.

The CDR3 region is CASSIARTGIGTTQYF. As DNA, the CDR3 is TGTGCCAGTAGTATAGCCCGGACAGGGATCGGAACGACCCAGTACTTC. This chain links TRBV19 with TRBJ2-5, with 8 bases identical to TRBD1. The ends lost 1 base at V and 7 bases at J; junction bases unmatched: 11. The CDR3 spans 16 residues. Per germline, CDR1 LNHDA and CDR2 SQIVND (reference sequence).

The rearrangement joins TRBV3-1 (or the pseudogene TRBV3-2) to TRBJ2-2; D gene ambiguous. Germline CDR1 reads LGHDT; CDR2 reads YNNKEL (reference sequence). Trimming took 5 bases from V and 0 from J, leaving 13 bases between them. CDR3 length: 16 residues. The DNA of the CDR3 is TGTGCCAGCAGCTTTTCCCCTCTAGCGAACACCGGGGAGCTGTTTTTT. Translating it yields CASSFSPLANTGELFF.